This T cell receptor (beta chain) appears in the sequencing data of a study of T cell changes during pregnancy in multiple sclerosis. CDR3 length: 13 residues. The germline CDR1 and CDR2 sequences are LNHDA and SQIVND (reference sequence). V dropped 6 bases and J dropped 8 bases, with 14 bases sitting between them. Sequenced by immunoSEQ multiplex PCR; TCRdb stores in-frame clones only, minus some. The sample contains 35,000 or so clones, over 75% of which appear only once. The V and J genes are TRBV19 and TRBJ2-1; D is possibly TRBD2 (6 bases). Sample: CD4+ T cells from peripheral blood mononuclear cells, taken before pregnancy. This sequence originates from a female donor with multiple sclerosis, enrolled in a pregnancy study. CDR3 nucleotide sequence: TGTGCCAGTAGAGAACTAGCTAGGTATGAGCAGTTCTTC. Its translation: CASRELARYEQFF.